This entry concerns a single TCR beta chain. This sample was included in a study of cytomegalovirus exposure and HLA in healthy donors. At the level of the study: A prior analysis found 117 million unique TCR beta sequences from roughly 180 million T cells. The early release's HLA-typed donors yielded roughly 85 million unique TCRs.

Trimming at V came to 5 bases and at J to 0 bases, leaving 9 bases not matched to a gene. The CDR3 totals 17 residues. CDR1 is SGHTA, CDR2 FQGNSA, per germline. 60 Vbeta and 13 Jbeta primers were used in PCR. Libraries were prepared by immunoSEQ multiplex PCR; TCRdb keeps only in-frame clonotypes and omits some of them. The repertoire holds 100,000 to 150,000 clones, with 70% to 80% as singletons. The chain has TRBV7-2 and TRBJ1-2, with 10 bases matching TRBD1. The sequencing input was PBMCs. This sequence originates from a woman in her fifties or sixties in good health and CMV-seronegative. Here the CDR3 reads CASSRSGQGVTNYGYTF. CDR3 sequence (DNA): TGTGCCAGCAGCCGTTCCGGACAGGGGGTGACTAACTATGGCTACACCTTC.